This T cell receptor (beta chain) was sequenced during a study of blood T cell repertoires in COVID-19. The overall study: Some COVID-19 samples were acute and others convalescent; all came from the United States, Italy and Spain.

Residents of about two dozen US areas, aged about 18 to 95 years, made up the participants. Cohort 3 recovered donors had two negative PCRs, clearance, or symptom resolution. The authors' processing: Amplifying reference gene primers gave estimates of nucleated cell counts. Assay: immunoSEQ multiplex PCR; the TCRdb copy retains only in-frame clones and omits some. The V and J calls and clone size were taken over from that table, and D and trimming were inferred from the DNA. The sample yields fewer than 300,000 clones, approximately 90% seen once. V lost 5 bases and J lost 0, with 9 bases in between. CDR3 size: 14 residues. CDR1 MGHDK and CDR2 SYGVNS come from the germline V gene.

The chain recombines TRBV25-1 with TRBJ2-3; no clear D. This TCR came from a man aged 40-49 years who had recovered from COVID-19. The specimen sequenced was PBMCs or T cells enriched from blood (not recorded which). The CDR3 is CASSSRTSTDTQYF. In nucleotides, the CDR3 is TGTGCCAGCAGTTCCCGAACTAGCACAGATACGCAGTATTTT.